This entry lists 2 T cell receptor beta chains sequenced from one sample in a study of regulatory T cells in long-lasting Graves disease. Assembly of TCR beta libraries relied on iRepertoire HTBI primers together with Arm-PCR of CDR3 regions. TCRdb re-called the multiplex PCR reads with MiXCR, one entry per CDR3 protein. The repertoire holds around 480,000 distinct CDR3 sequences, 15% to 20% seen once, with about 12% in the top ten. Described time point: newly diagnosed GD, antithyroid drugs for less than 3 months. The TCR library was made from RNA that had been extracted from PBMCs in TRIzol. The sample was also reused in another study, on T cells in Graves' hyperthyroidism and ophthalmopathy.

This specimen was peripheral blood mononuclear cells (PBMCs), taken at new diagnosis, from a patient treated with antithyroid drugs. The source of these receptors is a man aged 35-49 years with Graves disease.

This clonotype was seen many times. The chain joins TRBV11-2 to TRBJ1-1, with 8 positions matching TRBD1. The V gene's germline CDR1 is SGHAT and CDR2 FQNNGV. The CDR3 length is 17 residues. With 3 bases clipped from V and 4 bases from J, the junction kept 13 bases outside the gene matches. The CDR3 loop reads CASSFLRTGSGGTEAFF. CDR3 nucleotides: TGTGCCAGCAGCTTTCTTAGGACAGGGAGCGGCGGCACTGAAGCTTTCTTT. The complete variable domain, with remaining parts taken from reference TRBV11-2 and TRBJ1-1, reads EAGVAQSPRYKIIEKRQSVAFWCNPISGHATLYWYQQILGQGPKLLIQFQNNGVVDDSQLPKDRFSAERLKGVDSTLKIQPAKLEDSAVYLCASSFLRTGSGGTEAFFGQGTRLTVV.

This clonotype occurred a few times. This sequence joins TRBV24-1 and TRBJ1-5; D remains unclear. Germline V gene lookup returns CDR1 KGHDR and CDR2 SFDVKD. Trimming took 5 bases from V and 0 from J, leaving 7 bases between them. The CDR3 runs to 14 residues. The CDR3: CATSGTISNQPQHF. CDR3 nucleotides: TGTGCCACCAGTGGTACCATTAGCAATCAGCCCCAGCATTTT.